This T cell receptor beta chain derives from a study of T cell responses to AZD1222 COVID-19 vaccine (TCRdb year 2021). Study-wide context: AZD1222 recipients with second doses at about 4 weeks or about 12 weeks were pooled, because spike-specific TCR depth and breadth did not differ between schedules. TCR sequencing covered 230 or so trial participants: about 210 given two doses of AZD1222 and 26 given two doses of MenACWY control vaccine. Trial participants were enrolled by age into subgroups of 18-55, 56-69 and 70-plus years, and roughly 150, 30 and 60 TCR-sequenced participants, respectively, were included in these subgroups.

The CDR3 regions of human TCRbeta chains were analyzed by immunosequencing. The authors' pipeline ran thus. Repertoire TCRs were matched against a reference library of SARS-CoV-2-specific TCRs generated with the MIRA antigen-specificity platform. Breadth was defined as the fraction of unique TCRs that were SARS-CoV-2-associated, and depth was defined as the fraction of total T cells that were SARS-CoV-2-associated. Using the MIRA data, each spike-specific TCR was mapped to the spike region that the TCR reacts to and placed in a CD4 or CD8 class. Log10-transformed breadth and depth values were compared by one-way ANOVA with Sidak's multiple comparisons tests. As stored in TCRdb, this immuneACCESS dataset retains in-frame rearrangements with V and J assigned. A fraction of the clones does not appear; measured against another copy, unresolved V genes explain less than half of the discrepancy, and the remainder lacks a known reason. For V, J and clone size, that table is used; D and trimming come from the DNA. The sample table holds 85,000 to 130,000 clones, of which 85% to 90% were seen once. The top ten clonotypes cover approximately 15% of the sample.

The time point label here, explained by the study, means: baseline before first vaccination. Vaccinee samples came from UK trials COV001 and COV002, including a single-blind randomized controlled phase 2/3 trial of AZD1222 (ChAdOx1 nCoV-19) in healthy adults. For TCRbeta chain sequencing, PBMC samples from trial participants were taken at day 0 and at day 28 after the second dose. Regarding this clone: Its antigen is unknown. No per-base quality is available; no much larger clone lies one base away.

What the work shows at the level of the full study, not this receptor alone: In the small 56-69-year group, the increase in depth fell short of significance, most likely because of low power. Spike-specific TCR breadth and depth rose significantly after two AZD1222 doses compared with day 0 and with MenACWY recipients. Participants were mostly white British, with more females than males. The authors suggested clonal diversity may have been underestimated. CD4 TCRs associated with the vaccine covered the entire spike protein, and the dominant responses were in regions 160-218 and 743-854. Epitopes outside the regions mutated in the B.1.351 and B.1.1.7 variants were reportedly recognized by nearly half of the unique spike-specific TCRs. Only six or seven AZD1222 recipients were SARS-CoV-2 seropositive at baseline, limiting conclusions about previously exposed vaccinees. Because no day 14 peak-response samples were available, repertoires were characterized only after the peak T cell response.

V is pruned by 0 bases and J by 5 bases, leaving 3 bases of the junction without a gene match. The germline V gene sets CDR1 to ENHRY and CDR2 to SYGVKD. The CDR3 goes from the cysteine to the phenylalanine over 15 residues. Solely the CDR3 DNA is kept, with 45 bases framed from the first base. The chain is assembled from TRBV10-3 and TRBJ1-4; TRBD1 fits 7 bases in the junction. The material sequenced was peripheral blood, taken on day 0 of AZD1222 vaccination. The clonotype originates from an adult in good health. The nucleotide sequence is given as TGTGCCATCAGTGAGTCGGGGACAGTAAATGAAAAACTGTTTTTT. Its protein is CAISESGTVNEKLFF.